This paragraph reports one T cell receptor (beta chain). As yet, its antigen is unknown. This sample is part of a study of T cell responses to AZD1222 COVID-19 vaccine. Overall study findings and caveats: CD4 TCRs associated with vaccination spanned spike, dominating at 160-218 and 743-854.

Profiling relied on immunoSEQ multiplex PCR, and the TCRdb table lists in-frame clones only, not all of them. The repertoire holds under 50,000 clones, with around 90% as singletons. The origin of this receptor is an adult who received the MenACWY meningococcal vaccine as a control. The sequencing here drew on peripheral blood, taken 28 days after the second dose of the MenACWY control vaccine.

The CDR3 spells CASSMGQGWGTEAFF. The CDR3 DNA reads TGTGCCAGTAGTATGGGGCAGGGGTGGGGGACTGAAGCTTTCTTT. The chain couples TRBV19 to TRBJ1-1, with D possibly TRBD1 on 6 matching bases. The V and J ends lost 3 bases and 5 bases respectively, with 16 bases between them. The CDR3 totals 15 residues. Germline CDR1 is LNHDA and CDR2 is SQIVND (reference sequence).